This entry lists 29 T cell receptor beta chains sequenced from one sample in a study of blood T cell repertoires in COVID-19. Measured with immunoSEQ multiplex PCR; TCRdb has only the in-frame clones, and not every one. The sample shows 100,000 to 120,000 clones, nearly 90% of them seen only once. The sequenced sample was peripheral blood. These receptors all come from a woman in her 70s who had recovered from COVID-19.

The gene calls are TRBV11-2 and TRBJ2-3; the match to TRBD2 covers 7 bases. V lost 10 bases and J lost 4; bases outside the gene matches: 5. This CDR3 region has 12 residues. Germline CDR1 is SGHAT and CDR2 is FQNNGV. The CDR3 sequence is CATSGGADTQYF. CDR3 sequence (DNA): TGTGCCACCTCGGGGGGAGCAGATACGCAGTATTTT. Combining the CDR3 with reference TRBV11-2 and TRBJ2-3 gives the whole variable domain EAGVAQSPRYKIIEKRQSVAFWCNPISGHATLYWYQQILGQGPKLLIQFQNNGVVDDSQLPKDRFSAERLKGVDSTLKIQPAKLEDSAVYLCATSGGADTQYFGPGTRLTVL.

This rearrangement joins TRBV18 to TRBJ2-7; D unclear. Trimming shortened V by 2 bases and J by 0 bases, and 5 bases separated the two germline ends. Germline V CDR1 and CDR2: KGHSH, LQKENI. The CDR3 has 13 residues. The CDR3 sequence: CASSPTNSYEQYF. Here the CDR3 DNA reads TGTGCCAGCTCACCAACAAACTCCTACGAGCAGTACTTC.

This chain links TRBV28 with TRBJ1-2; weak D call: TRBD1 (6 bases). Germline CDR1 reads MDHEN; CDR2 reads SYDVKM. The CDR3 consists of 11 residues. V shed 10 bases and J shed 2 bases, with 8 bases lying between them. CDR3 residues: CATDRNYGYTF. The CDR3 coding sequence is TGTGCCACCGACAGGAACTATGGCTACACCTTC.

The rearrangement uses TRBV28 and TRBJ2-7, with 8 bases matching TRBD1. With 8 bases clipped from V and 6 bases from J, the junction kept 6 bases outside the gene matches. Germline CDR1 reads MDHEN; CDR2 reads SYDVKM. The CDR3 has 12 amino acids. The CDR3 region has the DNA TGTGCCAGCCCCTCTACAGGGGGCGAGCAGTACTTC. It specifies CASPSTGGEQYF.

This clone was seen a single time. This chain connects TRBV28 to TRBJ1-1; maybe TRBD1 (6 bases). Germline V gene sequence: CDR1 MDHEN, CDR2 SYDVKM. Trimming took off 5 bases at V and 6 bases at J, with 13 bases between the two ends. The CDR3 covers 13 residues. The CDR3 region has the DNA TGTGCCAGCAGTGTAGGGGGGGGAGCTGAAGCTTTCTTT. Its protein is CASSVGGGAEAFF.

The chain employs TRBV18 and TRBJ2-7, with 11 bases matching TRBD2. Trimming at V came to 3 bases and at J to 6 bases, leaving 19 bases not matched to a gene. This CDR3 has 19 residues. The germline V gene encodes CDR1 KGHSH and CDR2 LQKENI. The CDR3 sequence: CASSPRWLAGGKGKIEQYF. DNA of the CDR3: TGTGCCAGCTCACCCCGGTGGCTAGCGGGAGGAAAGGGGAAAATCGAGCAGTACTTC.

This chain connects TRBV18 to TRBJ2-7; 7 bases line up with TRBD1. The CDR3 is made up of 14 amino acids. V trimming: 6 bases; J trimming: 2 bases; junction bases outside the gene matches: 7. Germline V gene sequence: CDR1 KGHSH, CDR2 LQKENI. DNA for the CDR3: TGTGCCAGCTCCCCCGGGACAGAAGCCTACGAGCAGTACTTC. It codes for CASSPGTEAYEQYF.

The rearrangement links TRBV20-1 to TRBJ2-3; 8 bases fit TRBD2. Per germline, CDR1 DFQATT and CDR2 SNEGSKA (reference sequence). The CDR3 is 14 residues long. V was pared by 3 bases and J by 6 bases, with 8 bases of the junction left unmatched. CDR3 sequence: CSASAGLAPDTQYF. CDR3 DNA: TGCAGTGCTAGTGCAGGACTAGCTCCGGATACGCAGTATTTT.

The V and J genes are TRBV7-2 and TRBJ2-1; the match to TRBD1 covers 11 bases. CDR1 SGHTA and CDR2 FQGNSA come from the germline V gene. This CDR3 has 16 residues. Trimming took 2 bases from V and 7 from J; bases not matched to a gene: 7. CDR3 sequence reads: CASSLSGTGGRNEQFF. For the CDR3, the DNA is TGTGCCAGCAGCTTATCCGGGACAGGGGGGCGGAATGAGCAGTTCTTC.

V and J are TRBV7-6 and TRBJ1-1, with D possibly matching TRBD1 (6 bases). The CDR3 sequence is 15 residues long. Germline V CDR1 and CDR2: SGHVS, FNYEAQ. Trimming left V 5 bases short and J 0 bases short, with 13 bases between. The CDR3 DNA follows: TGTGCCAGCAGCGGACTGGGGGCTATGAACACTGAAGCTTTCTTT. Translated: CASSGLGAMNTEAFF.

CDR3 region: CASSRRTVNTEAFF. In nucleotides, the CDR3 is TGTGCCAGCTCAAGGAGGACCGTGAACACTGAAGCTTTCTTT. The chain uses TRBV18 and TRBJ1-1; no reliable D call. The CDR3 runs to 14 residues. The germline V gene encodes CDR1 KGHSH and CDR2 LQKENI. V lost 5 bases and J 0 bases, leaving 10 bases between the germline ends.

The rearrangement uses TRBV7-9 and TRBJ1-4; the D is unclear. The germline CDR1 and CDR2 sequences are SEHNR and FQNEAQ (reference sequence). There are 14 residues in the CDR3. Trimming took off 5 bases at V and 0 bases at J, with 7 bases between the two ends. CDR3 residues: CASSRGATNEKLFF. The CDR3 DNA follows: TGTGCCAGCAGCCGGGGAGCAACTAATGAAAAACTGTTTTTT.

The CDR3 sequence: CASRLVGDRDSEKLFF. DNA of the CDR3: TGTGCAAGTCGCTTAGTGGGAGACAGGGATAGTGAAAAACTGTTTTTT. The chain couples TRBV12-2 to TRBJ1-4; the table's TRBD1 call for D was not verified on the DNA. TRBV12-2 is shown as a pseudogene. The CDR3 sequence is 16 residues long.

CDR3 nucleotides: TGTGCCAGCAGCCACCTGTTTAGCACAGATACGCAGTATTTT. It encodes CASSHLFSTDTQYF. The chain has TRBV16 and TRBJ2-3, with D unresolved. CDR1 is KGHSY and CDR2 is FQNENV in the germline V gene. CDR3 size: 14 residues. V was shortened by 3 bases and J by 0 bases, with 7 bases between the two germline ends. The full variable domain, its missing parts supplied by reference TRBV16 and TRBJ2-3, is GEEVAQTPKHLVRGEGQKAKLYCAPIKGHSYVFWYQQVLKNEFKFLISFQNENVFDETGMPKERFSAKCLPNSPCSLEIQATKLEDSAVYFCASSHLFSTDTQYFGPGTRLTVL.

The chain joins TRBV29-1 to TRBJ2-3, with 10 bases lining up with TRBD2. V dropped 8 bases and J dropped 10; count of bases not matched to a gene: 18. Germline V CDR1 and CDR2: SQVTM, ANQGSEA. The CDR3 loop spans 15 amino acids. CDR3 loop: CSLGGPGLASQAQYF. In DNA, the CDR3 is TGCAGCCTAGGGGGACCGGGACTAGCGTCCCAGGCGCAGTATTTT.

The chain employs TRBV4-3 and TRBJ2-3; D not resolved. With 3 bases removed from V and 6 bases from J, the gap between germline ends came to 10 bases. This CDR3 is 13 amino acids long. Per the germline V gene, CDR1 is LGHNA and CDR2 is YSLEER. In DNA, the CDR3 is TGCGCCAGCAGCCAGAACTATGGCGATACGCAGTATTTT. Protein sequence: CASSQNYGDTQYF.

This clone was seen only once. The CDR3 nucleotides are TGTGCCAGCAGTTCGAGGGACAGGGGCTACGAGCAGTACTTC. Its protein is CASSSRDRGYEQYF. This chain joins TRBV3-1 (or the pseudogene TRBV3-2) and TRBJ2-7; 10 bases are shared with TRBD1. The germline CDR1 and CDR2 sequences are LGHDT and YNNKEL (reference sequence). J lost 3 bases, V lost 6 bases, and 5 bases had no gene match. This CDR3 is built from 14 residues.

This rearrangement joins TRBV6-5 to TRBJ2-7, with D maybe TRBD2 (6 bases). The CDR3 totals 11 residues. V shed 8 bases and J shed 3 bases, with 8 bases lying between them. Germline values: CDR1 MNHEY, CDR2 SVGAGI. This CDR3 reads CASGLFYEQYF. In DNA form, the CDR3 reads TGTGCCAGCGGACTATTCTACGAGCAGTACTTC.

This clone turned up a few times. The rearrangement joins TRBV4-2 to TRBJ2-1; D uncertain. This CDR3 region has 12 residues. Germline V CDR1 and CDR2: LGHNA, YNFKEQ. V was trimmed by 1 base and J by 6 bases, leaving 4 bases between them. CDR3 residues: CASSQGANEQFF. In nucleotides, the CDR3 is TGTGCCAGCAGCCAAGGCGCCAATGAGCAGTTCTTC.

The chain joins TRBV28 to TRBJ2-1; TRBD2 is a possible D gene (7 bases). Germline V gene sequence: CDR1 MDHEN, CDR2 SYDVKM. The CDR3 consists of 16 residues. V dropped 11 bases and J dropped 7 bases, with 27 bases sitting between them. This chain's CDR3 is CAARGAGRPGVNEQFF. CDR3 bases: TGTGCCGCCCGGGGGGCAGGCCGGCCGGGGGTGAATGAGCAGTTCTTC.

The chain uses TRBV7-8 and TRBJ2-2; possibly TRBD1 for D (6 bases). This CDR3 spans 13 amino acids. Germline V gene lookup returns CDR1 SGHVS and CDR2 FQNEAQ. Trimming removed 8 bases at V and 4 bases at J, with 11 bases between. CDR3 DNA sequence: TGTGCCAGCGGGGCAGGGGCCACCGGGGAGCTGTTTTTT. This gives the protein CASGAGATGELFF.

The rearrangement joins TRBV5-4 to TRBJ2-3; 9 bases map to TRBD1. CDR1 and CDR2 (germline): SGHNT, YYREEE (reference sequence). The CDR3 runs to 19 residues. Trimming at V came to 4 bases and at J to 4 bases, leaving 19 bases not matched to a gene. The CDR3 DNA sequence: TGTGCCAGCAGCAGAGACAGGGGGACGGGACGATTTTGGGCAGATACGCAGTATTTT. Encoded protein: CASSRDRGTGRFWADTQYF.

The rearrangement links TRBV4-1 to TRBJ1-2; 8 nucleotides line up with TRBD1. Germline CDR1 reads MGHRA; CDR2 reads YSYEKL. J lost 0 bases, V lost 4 bases, and 4 bases had no gene match. The CDR3 sequence is 15 residues long. CDR3 sequence: CASSRAGGTNYGYTF. In DNA form, the CDR3 reads TGCGCCAGCAGCCGAGCAGGGGGCACTAACTATGGCTACACCTTC.

V usage is TRBV4-1 and J usage is TRBJ2-7, with D perhaps TRBD2 (7 bases). V shed 6 bases and J shed 3 bases, with 15 bases lying between them. This CDR3 comprises 14 residues. Germline lookup yields CDR1 MGHRA and CDR2 YSYEKL. The CDR3 bases are TGCGCCAGCAGTCCTTGGGGAGGGGGCTACGAGCAGTACTTC. Encoded protein: CASSPWGGGYEQYF.

This clone appeared a single time. A read error may account for a junction end that differs from germline. V is TRBV12-3 or TRBV12-4 and J is TRBJ2-3; the match to TRBD2 covers 8 bases. This CDR3 has 11 residues. The CDR3 DNA follows: TGTGCCAGCAGTTTTGGGACTAGAAGGGATTTT. Its protein product is CASSFGTRRDF.

This chain links TRBV4-2 with TRBJ2-1; no clear D. The germline V and J ends were trimmed by 0 bases and 5 bases, with 5 bases remaining between them. CDR3 length: 13 amino acids. CDR1 is LGHNA and CDR2 is YNFKEQ in the germline V gene. As DNA, the CDR3 is TGTGCCAGCAGCCAAGAACGGGACAATGAGCAGTTCTTC. Its protein product is CASSQERDNEQFF.

J is TRBJ2-1 and V is TRBV11-3, with D maybe TRBD1 (5 bases). V was shortened by 3 bases and J by 0 bases, with 9 bases between the two germline ends. CDR1 and CDR2 (germline): SGHNT, YENEEA. This CDR3 contains 15 residues. CDR3 sequence (DNA): TGTGCCAGCAGCTTCGGACACCTCTCCTACAATGAGCAGTTCTTC. Amino acids: CASSFGHLSYNEQFF.

This sequence joins TRBV4-3 and TRBJ2-3; 7 nucleotides agree with TRBD1. The CDR3 has 15 amino acids. The J segment lost 2 bases and the V segment lost 5 bases, leaving 7 bases of the junction unmatched. Germline V gene sequence: CDR1 LGHNA, CDR2 YSLEER. CDR3 protein: CASSSFTGDTDTQYF. The CDR3 nucleotides are TGCGCCAGCAGCTCCTTCACAGGGGACACAGATACGCAGTATTTT.

The chain has TRBV7-9 and TRBJ2-1; TRBD1 is a possible D gene (5 bases). CDR1 SEHNR and CDR2 FQNEAQ come from the germline V gene (reference sequence). The V end was cut by 5 bases, the J end by 0 bases, with 14 bases between. The CDR3 runs 16 residues. The CDR3 DNA reads as TGTGCCAGCAGCCCTCTTCGACAGAGCTCCTACAATGAGCAGTTCTTC. Protein sequence: CASSPLRQSSYNEQFF.